Sequencing of this T cell receptor beta chain was carried out in a study of CD8 T cells in Susac syndrome. Reverse transcription of roughly 0.45 to 1 ug RNA was performed with random hexamers. One entry per CDR3 protein, called by TCRdb with MiXCR from the immunoSEQ multiplex PCR reads. The top ten clones hold 0.085% to 0.12% of a sample with around 190,000 distinct CDR3 sequences, around 96% of them seen once. V lost 7 bases, J lost 3 bases, and 7 bases lay in between. This CDR3 spans 11 amino acids. Looked up from germline, CDR1 is SQVTM and CDR2 is ANQGSEA. Specimen: CD4+ T cells from PBMCs. This receptor was identified in a human donor in good health. V is TRBV29-1 and J is TRBJ2-1; D remains ambiguous. CDR3 bases: TGCAGCGGCGGCCTCTACAATGAGCAGTTCTTC. Translated, it gives CSGGLYNEQFF.